The rows below give T cell receptor beta chains drawn from one sample of a study of blood T cell repertoires in COVID-19. The table came from immunoSEQ multiplex PCR; TCRdb's copy has only in-frame clones and leaves some out. The sample has 50,000 to 70,000 clones, more than 85% seen once. The source material was peripheral blood. Every receptor here comes from a human donor with active COVID-19. The donor label of this sample is uncertain. Each CDR3 is given with its conserved first and last residue. Each record gives: J gene, D gene, clone size, V gene, CDR3 DNA, CDR3 protein. The D gene is left open where the match is weak. Where a row states a size, it is once, few, many or the class of an expanded clone; other rows omit it.

TRBJ2-2 | TRBD1 | NA | TRBV27 | TGTGCCAGCCGACTTTTAGGGGGCGCAGGGGTCACCGGGGAGCTGTTTTTT | CASRLLGGAGVTGELFF
TRBJ2-2 | NA | NA | TRBV2 | TGTGCCAGCAGGAGGGGACAACTTGCGAACACCGGGGAGCTGTTTTTT | CASRRGQLANTGELFF
TRBJ2-7 | TRBD1 | NA | TRBV5-8 | TGTGCCAGCAGAGTGACAGGGGTCTACGAGCAGTACTTC | CASRVTGVYEQYF
TRBJ2-7 | NA | NA | TRBV2 | TGTGCCAGCAGTGTTCTCTCCTACGAGCAGTACTTC | CASSVLSYEQYF
TRBJ1-3 | NA | few | TRBV6-2/TRBV6-3 | TGTGCCAGCAGTTACTCGGCGGGGGAGGCTGGAAACACCATATATTTT | CASSYSAGEAGNTIYF
TRBJ2-4 | TRBD2 | NA | TRBV9 | TGTGCCAGCAGCGTAGGCGGGAGGGGCAAAAACATTCAGTACTTC | CASSVGGRGKNIQYF
TRBJ2-1 | TRBD1 | NA | TRBV7-8 | TGTGCCAGCAGCGGACAGGGTGACTACAATGAGCAGTTCTTC | CASSGQGDYNEQFF
TRBJ1-1 | NA | NA | TRBV19 | TGTGCCAGTAGCAAAGCCGTGAACACTGAAGCTTTCTTT | CASSKAVNTEAFF
TRBJ1-2 | TRBD1 | NA | TRBV27 | TGTGCCAGCAGTTTGGGACAGGATCGTGGCTACACCTTC | CASSLGQDRGYTF
TRBJ2-7 | TRBD2 | NA | TRBV7-2 | TGTGCCAGCAGCTTATCTAGCGGGGGTTCCTACGAGCAGTACTTC | CASSLSSGGSYEQYF
TRBJ2-2 | TRBD2 | NA | TRBV3-1/TRBV3-2 | TGTGCCAGCAGCCTGGGGATACATCTAGCGGGAGCCTCCGGGGAGCTGTTTTTT | CASSLGIHLAGASGELFF
TRBJ2-7 | NA | NA | TRBV19 | TGTGCCAGTAGTATTTACTTATCCCCCGCCTACGAGCAGTACTTC | CASSIYLSPAYEQYF
TRBJ2-7 | TRBD1 | NA | TRBV19 | TGTGCCAGTAGTATAGTGGGGACAGGGATCTACGAGCAGTACTTC | CASSIVGTGIYEQYF
TRBJ2-7 | NA | NA | TRBV5-4 | TGTGCCAGCAGCTTGGGCGGGCAATACGAGCAGTACTTC | CASSLGGQYEQYF
TRBJ1-5 | TRBD1 | NA | TRBV4-1 | TGCGCCAGCAGCCAACCGGGACAGGGACAACTACAGCCCCAGCATTTT | CASSQPGQGQLQPQHF
TRBJ1-5 | NA | NA | TRBV4-3 | TGCGCCAGCAGCCAAGATCAGGGTAGCAATCAGCCCCAGCATTTT | CASSQDQGSNQPQHF
TRBJ1-4 | NA | NA | TRBV12-2 | TGTGCAAGTCGCTTAGTAAGCGACATCCCGACTAATAATGAAAAACTGTTTTTT | CASRLVSDIPTNNEKLFF
TRBJ1-4 | TRBD1 | NA | TRBV2 | TGTGCCAGCACCGGGACAGGGGCTGAAAAACTGTTTTTT | CASTGTGAEKLFF
TRBJ1-1 | NA | NA | TRBV7-3 | TGTGCCAGCAGCTCCGGGGTGAACACTGAAGCTTTCTTT | CASSSGVNTEAFF
TRBJ1-1 | TRBD1 | NA | TRBV7-3 | TGTGCCAGCAGCTTAGTTGGGGGCGGACAGGGGGCTGGAGCTTTCTTT | CASSLVGGGQGAGAFF
TRBJ1-2 | TRBD1 | NA | TRBV10-3 | TGTGCCACGCAACCGGGACAGGGTTATGGCTACACCTTC | CATQPGQGYGYTF
TRBJ2-3 | TRBD2 | NA | TRBV18 | TGTGCCAGCTCACCACCGGGAGGGGATACGCAGTATTTT | CASSPPGGDTQYF
TRBJ2-7 | NA | NA | TRBV9 | TGTGCCAGCAGCCCGCGGGTTAGCGGCACCTACGAGCAGTACTTC | CASSPRVSGTYEQYF
TRBJ1-1 | TRBD1 | NA | TRBV5-8 | TGTGCCAGCAGCCCCGGGACAGGGGGCTGGGGCACTGAAGCTTTCTTT | CASSPGTGGWGTEAFF
TRBJ1-2 | NA | NA | TRBV19 | TGTGCCAGTAGTATTGGAGGGGTTCATGGCTACACCTTC | CASSIGGVHGYTF
TRBJ1-4 | NA | NA | TRBV28 | TGTGCCAGCAGACAGTTCGAAGCTAATGAAAAACTGTTTTTT | CASRQFEANEKLFF
TRBJ1-2 | NA | NA | TRBV6-5 | TGTGCCAGCACTCGGTCAGGACTCTCTAACTATGGCTACACCTTC | CASTRSGLSNYGYTF
TRBJ1-1 | NA | NA | TRBV2 | TGTGCCAGCAGACGTGGGGGGGGGACTGAAGCTTTCTTT | CASRRGGGTEAFF
TRBJ1-6 | NA | NA | TRBV14 | TGTGCCAGCAGCCCTCGGGGGAGCAATTCACCCCTCCACTTT | CASSPRGSNSPLHF
TRBJ2-7 | TRBD2 | NA | TRBV5-4 | TGTGCCAGCAGCTTGGGACTAGCGGGAGGATACGAGCAGTACTTC | CASSLGLAGGYEQYF
TRBJ2-5 | NA | NA | TRBV3-1/TRBV3-2 | TGTGCCAGCAGCCAAGATTCCGGCGGAGAGACCCAGTACTTC | CASSQDSGGETQYF
TRBJ1-2 | TRBD1 | few | TRBV5-1 | TGCGCCAGCAGCCCTGGACAGGAGGACTACTATGGCTACACCTTC | CASSPGQEDYYGYTF
TRBJ1-2 | NA | NA | TRBV3-1/TRBV3-2 | TGTGCCAGCAGCACGGCAGGCGCTAACTATGGCTACACCTTC | CASSTAGANYGYTF
TRBJ2-1 | TRBD2 | NA | TRBV28 | TGTGCCAGCAGTTTATTAGCTTCGTCTAGCGGGAGGGGTGGTGAGCAGTTCTTC | CASSLLASSSGRGGEQFF
TRBJ2-6 | NA | NA | TRBV5-1 | TGCGCCAGCAGCTTAGTTTCCGCGGGGCCCAACGTCCTGACTTTC | CASSLVSAGPNVLTF
TRBJ2-7 | TRBD2 | NA | TRBV9 | TGTGCCAGCAGCGCGGGACTAGCGGGGGTAACCTACGAGCAGTACTTC | CASSAGLAGVTYEQYF
TRBJ1-1 | NA | NA | TRBV9 | TGTGCCAGCAGCGTAGCCCCGCGAGATCGCCTGAACACTGAAGCTTTCTTT | CASSVAPRDRLNTEAFF
TRBJ2-1 | TRBD1 | NA | TRBV9 | TGTGCCAGCAGCGTAACAGGGGGCTCCTACAATGAGCAGTTCTTC | CASSVTGGSYNEQFF
TRBJ1-6 | NA | NA | TRBV5-6 | TGTGCCAGCAGCTTTTCGCAGGGCTCCTATAATTCACCCCTCCACTTT | CASSFSQGSYNSPLHF
TRBJ1-2 | NA | NA | TRBV19 | TGTGCCAGTAGTATAGAGCGGTCAGCCTCCCCGAGGAGCTATGGCTACACCTTC | CASSIERSASPRSYGYTF
TRBJ2-2 | TRBD2 | NA | TRBV5-1 | TGCGCCAGCAGCTTGTTCGGGGGGGCGAGCAACGGGGAGCTGTTTTTT | CASSLFGGASNGELFF
TRBJ2-7 | TRBD1 | few | TRBV11-2 | TGTGCCAGCAGCTCCCGCACGACAGGGTATAACGAGCAGTACTTC | CASSSRTTGYNEQYF
TRBJ2-1 | NA | NA | TRBV18 | TGTGCCAGCTCACCTGGTTTATCAGGGGCGGGTGAGCAGTTCTTC | CASSPGLSGAGEQFF
TRBJ1-2 | NA | NA | TRBV7-9 | TGTGCCAGCAGCTCACCGGGACACATCTATGGCTACACCTTC | CASSSPGHIYGYTF
TRBJ2-7 | NA | NA | TRBV27 | TGTGCCAGCAGTTTAGGCGGGGAGCAGTACTTC | CASSLGGEQYF
TRBJ1-2 | NA | NA | TRBV7-9 | TGTGCCAGCAGCTCAAACTCCGCGAAAGGCTACACCTTC | CASSSNSAKGYTF